A single T cell receptor (beta chain) is shown here with its context. TCRdb passed the RT-PCR reads through MiXCR, listing each CDR3 protein once. The table records over 350,000 distinct CDR3 sequences, about a sixth of them present only once. The CDR3 loop spans 14 amino acids. The germline gives CDR1 DFQATT, CDR2 SNEGSKA (reference sequence). V trimming: 3 bases; J trimming: 4 bases; junction bases outside the gene matches: 4. The data stem from a study of patients and donors after allogeneic stem cell transplantation. The material sequenced was blood, either unsorted or a sorted T cell fraction (not recorded which). The genes are TRBV20-1 and TRBJ2-2; TRBD1 aligns across 8 bases. This TCR derives from a human donor who was either an allogeneic HSCT recipient or a stem cell or donor lymphocyte infusion donor (not recorded which). It is not recorded whose cells these are; they may come from a transplant donor. Written as DNA, the CDR3 is TGCAGTGCTAGGGCCGGGACAGGCACCGGGGAGCTGTTTTTT. Translated, it gives CSARAGTGTGELFF.